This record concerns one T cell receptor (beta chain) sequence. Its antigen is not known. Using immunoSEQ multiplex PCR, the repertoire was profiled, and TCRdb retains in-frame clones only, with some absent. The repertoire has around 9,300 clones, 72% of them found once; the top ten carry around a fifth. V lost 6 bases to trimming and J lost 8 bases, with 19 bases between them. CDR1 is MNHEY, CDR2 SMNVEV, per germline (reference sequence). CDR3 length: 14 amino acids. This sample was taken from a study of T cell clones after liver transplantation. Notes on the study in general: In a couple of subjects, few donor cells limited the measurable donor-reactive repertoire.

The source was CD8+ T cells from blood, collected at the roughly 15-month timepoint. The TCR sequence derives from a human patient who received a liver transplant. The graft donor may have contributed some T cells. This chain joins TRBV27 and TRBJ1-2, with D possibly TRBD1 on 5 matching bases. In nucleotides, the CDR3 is TGTGCCAGCAGGACAGCGAACGTTATGGGGGGCTACACCTTC. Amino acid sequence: CASRTANVMGGYTF.